These T cell receptor beta chains were read from a single sample in a study of cytomegalovirus exposure and HLA in healthy donors. Profiling relied on immunoSEQ multiplex PCR, and the TCRdb table lists in-frame clones only, not all of them. The sample includes around 75,000 clones. Sequencing used PBMCs. The receptor source for this set is a boy between 10 and 17 years old in good health and CMV-seronegative. CDR3s include the opening cysteine and the closing phenylalanine or tryptophan. D genes are given only for firm matches.

>TRBV19|-|TRBJ2-7
CASSTTVSSYEQYF
TGTGCCAGTAGTACGACAGTTAGCTCCTACGAGCAGTACTTC
>TRBV5-1|TRBD1|TRBJ1-2
CASSLWGTGDGYTF
TGCGCCAGCAGCTTGTGGGGGACAGGGGACGGCTACACCTTC
>TRBV29-1|TRBD2|TRBJ2-3
CSVRGTSGRIDTQYF
TGCAGCGTGAGAGGGACTAGCGGACGTATAGATACGCAGTATTTT
>TRBV5-4|-|TRBJ2-6
CASSLSGGRGANVLTF
TGTGCCAGCAGCTTGTCGGGGGGCCGAGGGGCCAACGTCCTGACTTTC
>TRBV7-9|-|TRBJ1-2
CASSLSPGAYGYTF
TGTGCCAGCAGCTTAAGTCCAGGGGCGTATGGCTACACCTTC
>TRBV5-1|TRBD1|TRBJ1-2
CASGGDRGSYNYGYTF
TGCGCCAGCGGCGGGGACAGGGGATCATATAACTATGGCTACACCTTC
>TRBV13|-|TRBJ1-1
CASSEGPNTEAFF
TGTGCCAGCAGCGAGGGCCCGAACACTGAAGCTTTCTTT
>TRBV5-4|-|TRBJ1-2
CASSLPFGGNYGYTF
TGTGCCAGCAGCTTGCCGTTTGGGGGCAACTATGGCTACACCTTC
>TRBV6-1|-|TRBJ2-3
CAGGTDSSTDTQYF
TGTGCCGGGGGGACAGACTCTAGCACAGATACGCAGTATTTT
>TRBV29-1|-|TRBJ2-7
CSVTEAAGEQYF
TGCAGCGTCACCGAGGCAGCCGGCGAGCAGTACTTC
>TRBV6-5|-|TRBJ1-4
CASSYSGGLVEKLFF
TGTGCCAGCAGTTACTCGGGGGGGCTTGTTGAAAAACTGTTTTTT
>TRBV7-3|-|TRBJ2-3
CASSSTRVTDTQYF
TGTGCCAGCAGCTCTACTAGAGTCACAGATACGCAGTATTTT
>TRBV7-3|TRBD1|TRBJ2-7
CASSRDRGYEQYF
TGTGCCAGCAGTCGGGACAGGGGATACGAGCAGTACTTC
>TRBV11-3|TRBD2|TRBJ2-1
CASSLGLADRNEQFF
TGTGCCAGCAGCTTAGGACTAGCGGACCGCAATGAGCAGTTCTTC
>TRBV5-1|TRBD1|TRBJ2-6
CASSGQGSSGANVLTF
TGCGCCAGCAGCGGACAGGGGTCATCTGGGGCCAACGTCCTGACTTTC
>TRBV27|-|TRBJ1-4
CASSLSWAGEKLFF
TGTGCCAGCAGTTTATCTTGGGCGGGTGAAAAACTGTTTTTT
>TRBV11-2|-|TRBJ1-2
CASSLGGVQNYGYTF
TGTGCCAGCAGCTTAGGGGGGGTTCAGAACTATGGCTACACCTTC
>TRBV30|-|TRBJ2-4
CAWSVGASDGIQYF
TGTGCCTGGAGTGTTGGGGCCTCTGACGGCATTCAGTACTTC
>TRBV18|-|TRBJ1-1
CASSYLGQGPNTEAFF
TGTGCCAGCTCCTACCTGGGGCAGGGCCCGAACACTGAAGCTTTCTTT
>TRBV4-3|-|TRBJ1-5
CASSMVGDNQPQHF
TGCGCCAGCAGCATGGTGGGCGACAATCAGCCCCAGCATTTT
>TRBV5-1|-|TRBJ1-2
CASSDSFDSHGYTF
TGCGCCAGCAGCGACTCCTTCGACAGCCATGGCTACACCTTC
>TRBV30|-|TRBJ1-1
CAWSVRGLVQLNTEAFF
TGTGCCTGGAGTGTACGGGGTCTGGTACAACTGAACACTGAAGCTTTCTTT
>TRBV15|TRBD1|TRBJ2-6
CATSRTGDSGANVLTF
TGTGCCACCAGCAGGACAGGGGACTCTGGGGCCAACGTCCTGACTTTC
>TRBV5-1|TRBD1|TRBJ2-5
CASSSGQGRTQYF
TGCGCCAGCAGCTCCGGACAGGGTCGGACCCAGTACTTC
>TRBV27|-|TRBJ1-2
CASSWGGDYGYTF
TGTGCCAGCAGTTGGGGCGGCGACTATGGCTACACCTTC
>TRBV7-3|-|TRBJ1-2
CASSLIGQPDLYGYTF
TGTGCCAGCAGCTTAATAGGACAGCCGGATCTCTATGGCTACACCTTC
>TRBV25-1|-|TRBJ1-5
CASSGTYGGAQPQHF
TGTGCCAGCAGCGGAACCTACGGGGGGGCTCAGCCCCAGCATTTT
>TRBV29-1|TRBD1|TRBJ2-7
CSVAVKTGGYEQYF
TGCAGCGTCGCCGTGAAGACAGGGGGTTACGAGCAGTACTTC
>TRBV5-1|TRBD1|TRBJ2-3
CASRDRDTDTQYF
TGCGCCAGCAGGGACAGGGACACAGATACGCAGTATTTT
>TRBV30|-|TRBJ1-1
CAWMRVPNTEAFF
TGTGCCTGGATGAGGGTACCGAACACTGAAGCTTTCTTT
>TRBV18|TRBD1|TRBJ2-7
CASSRNTGQGGSYEQYF
TGTGCCAGCTCACGTAACACCGGACAGGGGGGATCCTACGAGCAGTACTTC
>TRBV9|-|TRBJ2-7
CASSARLDESYEQYF
TGTGCCAGCAGCGCTAGACTAGACGAATCCTACGAGCAGTACTTC
>TRBV2|-|TRBJ2-5
CASSETRGRIETQYF
TGTGCCAGCAGCGAGACTAGAGGGAGAATTGAGACCCAGTACTTC
>TRBV18|TRBD1|TRBJ2-7
CASSPPGNRDRNYEQYF
TGTGCCAGCTCACCACCAGGAAACCGGGACAGGAACTACGAGCAGTACTTC
>TRBV7-9|TRBD2|TRBJ2-5
CASSLGGQETQYF
TGTGCCAGCAGCCTCGGGGGGCAAGAGACCCAGTACTTC
>TRBV29-1|-|TRBJ2-7
CSVEETAYEQYF
TGCAGCGTTGAGGAGACCGCCTACGAGCAGTACTTC
>TRBV30|-|TRBJ1-5
CAWSPTQFQPQHF
TGTGCCTGGAGCCCCACCCAGTTTCAGCCCCAGCATTTT
>TRBV6-1|-|TRBJ1-1
CASRKNPRGTEAFF
TGTGCCAGCCGAAAGAACCCTCGGGGGACTGAAGCTTTCTTT
>TRBV4-3|-|TRBJ1-4
CASSQVRGTTNEKLFF
TGCGCCAGCAGCCAAGTACGCGGCACAACTAATGAAAAACTGTTTTTT